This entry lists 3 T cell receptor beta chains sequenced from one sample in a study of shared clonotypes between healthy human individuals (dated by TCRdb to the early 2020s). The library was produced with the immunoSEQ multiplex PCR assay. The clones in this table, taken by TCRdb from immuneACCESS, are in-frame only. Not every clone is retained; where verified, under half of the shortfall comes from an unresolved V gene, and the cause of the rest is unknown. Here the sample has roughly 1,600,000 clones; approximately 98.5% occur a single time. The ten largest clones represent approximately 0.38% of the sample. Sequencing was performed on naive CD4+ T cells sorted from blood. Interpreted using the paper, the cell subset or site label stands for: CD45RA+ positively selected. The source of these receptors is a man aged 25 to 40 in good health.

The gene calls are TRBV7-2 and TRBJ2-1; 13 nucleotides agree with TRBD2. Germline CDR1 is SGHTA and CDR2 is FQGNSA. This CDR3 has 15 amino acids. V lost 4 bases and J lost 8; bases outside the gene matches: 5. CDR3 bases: TGTGCCAGCAGCTGGGGACTAGCGGGGACTGATGAGCAGTTCTTC. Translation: CASSWGLAGTDEQFF.

As DNA, the CDR3 is TGTGCCAGCAGCCTCACAGGGGCCAAAACCTACGAGCAGTACTTC. The encoded protein is CASSLTGAKTYEQYF. The V call is TRBV6-6, the J call TRBJ2-7; 7 bases line up with TRBD1. This CDR3 is 15 amino acids long. Germline lookup yields CDR1 MNHNY and CDR2 SVGAGI (reference sequence). V shed 6 bases and J 2 bases; nucleotides not matched to a gene: 10.

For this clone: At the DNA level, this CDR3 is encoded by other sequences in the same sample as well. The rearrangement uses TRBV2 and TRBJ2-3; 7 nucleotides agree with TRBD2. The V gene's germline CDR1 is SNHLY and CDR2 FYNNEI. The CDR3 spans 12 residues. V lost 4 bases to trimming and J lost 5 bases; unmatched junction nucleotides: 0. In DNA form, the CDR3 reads TGTGCCAGCAGTGGGGAGGGAGATACGCAGTATTTT. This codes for CASSGEGDTQYF.